Listed here are 14 T cell receptor beta chains from one sample, sequenced in a study of blood T cell repertoires in COVID-19. Sequencing used immunoSEQ multiplex PCR; TCRdb keeps in-frame clones, though not all of them. The repertoire holds 250,000 or so clones, with roughly four fifths as singletons. The sequencing sample was made of peripheral blood. These receptors were collected from a woman between 70 and 85 years old with acute or convalescent COVID-19.

The chain combines TRBV19 with TRBJ1-5; TRBD1 is a possible D gene (5 bases). CDR3 size: 15 residues. The V end was cut by 4 bases, the J end by 2 bases, with 12 bases between. Germline lookup yields CDR1 LNHDA and CDR2 SQIVND (reference sequence). This CDR3 reads CASSTSGNGNQPQHF. The CDR3 DNA reads TGTGCCAGTAGTACTTCAGGGAACGGCAATCAGCCCCAGCATTTT. Full variable domain (missing parts from reference TRBV19 and TRBJ1-5): DGGITQSPKYLFRKEGQNVTLSCEQNLNHDAMYWYRQDPGQGLRLIYYSQIVNDFQKGDIAEGYSVSREKKESFPLTVTSAQKNPTAFYLCASSTSGNGNQPQHFGDGTRLSIL.

The chain carries TRBV4-3 and TRBJ1-2, with TRBD1 identical over 7 bases. V was pared by 7 bases and J by 2 bases, with 7 bases of the junction left unmatched. Germline-derived CDR1 and CDR2 are LGHNA and YSLEER. The CDR3 has 14 amino acids. This CDR3 reads CASNRDRANYGYTF. CDR3 DNA: TGCGCCAGCAACCGGGACAGAGCCAACTATGGCTACACCTTC.

The chain combines TRBV28 with TRBJ2-7; TRBD1 is a possible D gene (5 bases). Trimming shortened V by 8 bases and J by 2 bases, and 16 bases separated the two germline ends. The CDR3 is 14 amino acids. Germline CDR1 and CDR2: MDHEN and SYDVKM. DNA for the CDR3: TGTGCCAGCCGATCAGGGATAATTCCCTACGAGCAGTACTTC. Translating gives CASRSGIIPYEQYF.

Points on this clone: Germline is not matched at one junction end, which may reflect a read error. The chain joins TRBV7-2 to TRBJ2-4, with D possibly being TRBD1 (6 bases). CDR1 and CDR2 (germline): SGHTA, FQGNSA. The CDR3 spans 10 residues. CDR3: CASSLTGLRF. As DNA, the CDR3 is TGTGCCAGCAGCTTGACAGGACTGCGCTTC.

The chain combines TRBV10-3 with TRBJ1-3; weak D call: TRBD1 (5 bases). In germline, CDR1 is ENHRY, CDR2 SYGVKD. V gave up 6 bases and J gave up 0 bases, with 12 bases separating them. This CDR3 spans 15 amino acids. The CDR3 region is CAIRGKGVSGNTIYF. The CDR3 DNA reads TGTGCCATCAGGGGTAAAGGGGTCTCTGGAAACACCATATATTTT.

The V gene is TRBV11-2, the J gene TRBJ1-1; a weak D match, TRBD1 (6 bases). The CDR3 covers 14 residues. The V end was cut by 1 base, the J end by 5 bases, with 11 bases between. In germline, CDR1 is SGHAT, CDR2 FQNNGV. The CDR3 DNA reads as TGTGCCAGCAGCTTAGCGGGGCAGGGGACTGAAGCTTTCTTT. This sequence encodes CASSLAGQGTEAFF.

This rearrangement joins TRBV7-2 to TRBJ2-7, with D maybe TRBD2 (6 bases). Germline-derived CDR1 and CDR2 are SGHTA and FQGNSA. V gave up 5 bases and J gave up 5 bases, with 16 bases separating them. The CDR3 sequence is 14 residues long. The CDR3 DNA reads TGTGCCAGCAGCCCCGTGAGGAGGGTCCACGAGCAGTACTTC. Its translation: CASSPVRRVHEQYF. Supplemented by reference TRBV7-2 and TRBJ2-7, the full variable domain reads GAGVSQSPSNKVTEKGKDVELRCDPISGHTALYWYRQSLGQGLEFLIYFQGNSAPDKSGLPSDRFSAERTGGSVSTLTIQRTQQEDSAVYLCASSPVRRVHEQYFGPGTRLTVT.

This rearrangement joins TRBV5-1 to TRBJ2-3, with D possibly matching TRBD2 (6 bases). The CDR3 is 16 amino acids. Between the trimmed V and J ends, which lost 0 bases and 2 bases, there was a span of 13 bases. CDR1 and CDR2 from the germline V gene are SGHRS and YFSETQ. CDR3 amino acids: CASSLAGAGPTDTQYF. In nucleotides, the CDR3 is TGCGCCAGCAGCTTGGCCGGGGCGGGGCCCACAGATACGCAGTATTTT.

The CDR3 coding sequence is TGCGCCAGCAGCTATCTCACCGGGACAGGAGAAGTCAACACAGATACGCAGTATTTT. Translation: CASSYLTGTGEVNTDTQYF. V is TRBV5-1 and J is TRBJ2-3; 8 bases align to TRBD1. Per the germline V gene, CDR1 is SGHRS and CDR2 is YFSETQ. The CDR3 is made up of 19 amino acids. Germline trimming cut 3 bases from V and 2 bases from J; bases unmatched to any gene: 17. Together with reference TRBV5-1 and TRBJ2-3, the CDR3 gives the full variable domain: KAGVTQTPRYLIKTRGQQVTLSCSPISGHRSVSWYQQTPGQGLQFLFEYFSETQRNKGNFPGRFSGRQFSNSRSEMNVSTLELGDSALYLCASSYLTGTGEVNTDTQYFGPGTRLTVL.

This clone was seen only a few times. The V and J genes are TRBV19 and TRBJ1-2; TRBD1 matches at 9 bases. The CDR3 has 13 residues. Germline assignment: CDR1 LNHDA and CDR2 SQIVND (reference sequence). The ends lost 10 bases at V and 4 bases at J; junction bases unmatched: 7. The CDR3 DNA reads as TGTGCCACCGTCGACAGGGGGGTCTATGGCTACACCTTC. Amino acid sequence: CATVDRGVYGYTF.

The chain recombines TRBV5-6 with TRBJ1-5, with D tentatively TRBD1 (5 bases). The CDR3 loop spans 14 amino acids. V was clipped by 4 bases and J by 5 bases, with 13 bases between them. The germline V gene has CDR1 SGHDT and CDR2 YYEEEE. The chain's CDR3 is CASSPGGAHQPQHF. In DNA form, the CDR3 reads TGTGCCAGCAGCCCTGGTGGGGCCCATCAGCCCCAGCATTTT.

There are a few counts of this clone. At one of its ends the junction is not consistent with the germline gene, which may arise from a read error. V is TRBV7-7 and J is TRBJ2-1; D possibly corresponds to TRBD1 (6 bases). Germline loops: CDR1 SSHAT, CDR2 FNYEAQ (reference sequence). The CDR3 runs 13 residues. The CDR3 DNA follows: TGTGCTAGCAGCCCTCAGGGGTACAATGAGCAGTTCTTC. Protein sequence: CASSPQGYNEQFF.

The chain recombines TRBV7-6 with TRBJ1-1; TRBD1 might be the D (6 bases). V gave up 5 bases and J gave up 5 bases, with 21 bases separating them. Germline assignment: CDR1 SGHVS and CDR2 FNYEAQ. CDR3 length: 16 residues. The CDR3 DNA is TGTGCCAGCAGCCCCCCGACAGGCCTCGGCAGTACTGAAGCTTTCTTT. Translation: CASSPPTGLGSTEAFF.

This sequence joins TRBV10-3 and TRBJ2-7, with a weak D call TRBD1 (5 bases). CDR3 length: 15 amino acids. Looked up from germline, CDR1 is ENHRY and CDR2 is SYGVKD. V was pared by 4 bases and J by 2 bases, with 15 bases between. The CDR3 nucleotides read TGTGCCATCAGTGGGCTGATACAGGCTACCTACGAGCAGTACTTC. Translated, it gives CAISGLIQATYEQYF.